This T cell receptor (beta chain) was observed in a study of cytomegalovirus exposure and HLA in healthy donors. General study results and limits: Reportedly, fewer N-insertions than the approximately 700-donor mean appeared in an Asian-associated ancestry cluster in a later analysis.

In germline, CDR1 is SGHDT, CDR2 YYEEEE. The V and J ends lost 4 bases and 0 bases respectively, with 23 bases between them. This CDR3 contains 19 residues. Notes on this clone: Its antigen is currently unknown.

Primers included in the PCR were 60 Vbeta and 13 Jbeta primers. Profiled with immunoSEQ multiplex PCR; TCRdb holds only in-frame clones, not every one. The sample records about 160,000 clones, around four fifths being singletons. The chain couples TRBV5-6 to TRBJ2-4, with D possibly TRBD2 on 7 matching bases. The source is a woman between 50 and 59 years old in good health and CMV-seronegative. Sample: PBMCs. The CDR3 nucleotides are TGTGCCAGCAGCCTCTCGTCGCGGGGGCCCCCCTTAGCCAAAAACATTCAGTACTTC. Protein: CASSLSSRGPPLAKNIQYF.